Shown below are 15 T cell receptor beta chains from a single sample sequenced in a study of T-cell reconstitution after alpha-beta-depleted transplantation in children. The TCRbeta library was prepared with unique molecular identifiers. TCRdb analysed the PCR reads with MiXCR anew, one entry per CDR3 protein. Of about 980,000 distinct CDR3 sequences listed, about 30% are singletons. The sample in question was PBMCs, mostly from graft donor cells, obtained 360 days after TCRalphabeta/CD19-depleted stem cell transplant. These receptors were obtained from a boy in the first two years of life who had a stem cell transplant for SCID, so the T cells may come from the graft donor.

This clonotype appeared many times. The chain has TRBV20-1 and TRBJ2-5; the D call may be TRBD1 or TRBD2 (6 bases each). Germline V gene data show CDR1 as DFQATT and CDR2 as SNEGSKA (reference sequence). The CDR3 totals 12 residues. Trimming stripped 6 bases from V and 1 base from J, with 9 bases between. The CDR3 DNA is TGCAGTGCCTCGGGGGCCCAAGAGACCCAGTACTTC. This codes for CSASGAQETQYF.

This chain connects TRBV30 to TRBJ1-1; perhaps TRBD1 as D (6 bases). The CDR3 has 15 amino acids. The V gene lost 2 bases and the J gene lost 1 base, with 14 bases spanning the gap. The germline gives CDR1 GTSNPN, CDR2 SVGIG (reference sequence). The CDR3 loop is CAWSRGRIRNTEAFF. The CDR3 coding sequence is TGTGCCTGGAGTAGGGGGAGAATAAGGAACACTGAAGCTTTCTTT.

The CDR3 DNA reads as TGTGCCAGCAGCACCGGGACAGGGAGGGATCTGGGGGAGCTGTTTTTT. Translated, it gives CASSTGTGRDLGELFF. The chain recombines TRBV27 with TRBJ2-2; 9 bases map to TRBD1. The V gene end was trimmed by 6 bases and the J gene end by 8 bases; junction bases not matched to a gene: 13. The CDR3 loop spans 16 amino acids. Germline CDR1 and CDR2: MNHEY and SMNVEV (reference sequence).

The chain has TRBV20-1 and TRBJ2-7; 8 bases match TRBD2. CDR3 length: 12 amino acids. CDR1 is DFQATT, CDR2 SNEGSKA, per germline (reference sequence). The DNA for the CDR3 is TGCAGCGCGGGGGGCGCGATCTACGAGCAGTACTTC. Protein sequence: CSAGGAIYEQYF.

The chain links TRBV27 to TRBJ2-7; tentative D call: TRBD1 (6 bases). This CDR3 comprises 16 residues. The germline V gene encodes CDR1 MNHEY and CDR2 SMNVEV (reference sequence). Trimming took 4 bases from V and 2 from J, leaving 18 bases between them. The CDR3 reads CASSYSGDTQTYEQYF. CDR3 coding DNA: TGTGCCAGCAGTTATTCAGGGGACACCCAGACCTACGAGCAGTACTTC.

The chain combines TRBV7-2 with TRBJ1-4; weak D call: TRBD1 (6 bases). Germline V gene data show CDR1 as SGHTA and CDR2 as FQGNSA. The CDR3 has 13 amino acids. Deletions cut 4 bases from V and 11 bases from J, with 14 bases between. The CDR3 protein is CASSSYREEKLFF. The CDR3 DNA is TGTGCCAGCAGCTCGTACAGGGAGGAGAAACTGTTTTTT.

V is TRBV20-1 and J is TRBJ1-1; 10 nucleotides match TRBD1. CDR3 size: 16 residues. Losses at the gene ends were 8 bases for V and 0 bases for J; bases not matched to a gene: 12. Germline CDR1 and CDR2: DFQATT and SNEGSKA (reference sequence). The DNA for the CDR3 is TGCAGTCCGGGGACAGGGGCCTTCCTCGTGAACACTGAAGCTTTCTTT. Its protein is CSPGTGAFLVNTEAFF.

The table lists this clonotype with a few counts. V is TRBV20-1 and J is TRBJ2-3; a possible D gene is TRBD2 (5 bases). The CDR3 consists of 15 residues. The ends were cut back, 6 bases at V and 2 bases at J, with 18 bases in the middle. CDR1 and CDR2 from the germline V gene are DFQATT and SNEGSKA (reference sequence). This CDR3 reads CSAVLGVEHTDTQYF. Written as DNA, the CDR3 is TGCAGTGCCGTACTAGGAGTGGAACACACAGATACGCAGTATTTT.

CDR3 loop: CATLGGKNIQYF. The CDR3 bases are TGTGCCACACTAGGGGGCAAAAACATTCAGTACTTC. The chain uses TRBV15 and TRBJ2-4, with D perhaps TRBD1 (6 bases). CDR1 and CDR2 (germline): LNHNV, YYDKDF (reference sequence). The CDR3 extends over 12 amino acids. V was shortened by 9 bases and J by 3 bases, with 9 bases between the two germline ends.

The V gene is TRBV12-3 or TRBV12-4, the J gene TRBJ1-2; a possible D gene is TRBD1 (5 bases). The ends were cut back, 11 bases at V and 0 bases at J, with 16 bases in the middle. CDR3 length: 14 residues. CDR3: CAHKRDLSNYGYTF. The DNA for the CDR3 is TGTGCCCACAAGCGGGACCTTTCTAACTATGGCTACACCTTC.

This chain links TRBV20-1 with TRBJ2-5, with D perhaps matching TRBD2 (7 bases). The CDR3 contains 11 residues. Looked up from germline, CDR1 is DFQATT and CDR2 is SNEGSKA (reference sequence). For the CDR3, the DNA is TGCAGCGGGGGGCCTCAAGAGACCCAGTACTTC. Its translation: CSGGPQETQYF.

The rearrangement uses TRBV11-1 and TRBJ1-3; maybe TRBD1 (5 bases). Trimming removed 0 bases from V and 0 bases from J, with 15 bases in between. The CDR3 runs 18 residues. In germline, CDR1 is SGHAT, CDR2 FQDESV (reference sequence). CDR3 bases: TGTGCCAGCAGCTTAGCTGGAGACAGCCTGAGCTCTGGAAACACCATATATTTT. Its protein product is CASSLAGDSLSSGNTIYF.

This clonotype was counted a few times. This chain connects TRBV15 to TRBJ2-1, with D tentatively TRBD2 (5 bases). Trimming removed 1 base at V and 2 bases at J, with 9 bases between. In germline, CDR1 is LNHNV, CDR2 YYDKDF (reference sequence). The CDR3 totals 15 residues. CDR3 region: CATSRAAAPYNEQFF. DNA for the CDR3: TGTGCCACCAGCAGAGCAGCGGCTCCCTACAATGAGCAGTTCTTC.

This sequence joins TRBV4-3 and TRBJ2-3; D gene ambiguous. In germline, CDR1 is LGHNA, CDR2 YSLEER. The CDR3 has 17 amino acids. V lost 2 bases, J lost 2 bases, and 17 bases lay in between. CDR3 in DNA: TGCGCCAGCAGCCAAAAAGGGTCAACAGAAATCACAGATACGCAGTATTTT. As protein: CASSQKGSTEITDTQYF.

The rearrangement links TRBV9 to TRBJ2-1; 7 bases fit TRBD2. The CDR3 contains 16 residues. With 0 bases clipped from V and 3 bases from J, the junction kept 6 bases outside the gene matches. Germline V gene sequence: CDR1 SGDLS, CDR2 YYNGEE. CDR3: CASSVVSSGGYNEQFF. The DNA of the CDR3 is TGTGCCAGCAGCGTAGTGTCATCGGGGGGCTACAATGAGCAGTTCTTC.